A single sample is the source of the 9 T cell receptor beta chains below, sequenced in a study of OX40 agonist ivuxolimab in advanced cancers. Sequencing was performed with immunoSEQ multiplex PCR; in TCRdb, only in-frame clones are kept and a portion is missing. The sample records roughly 76,000 clones, roughly nine tenths being singletons. Sample: CD4+ or CD8+ T cells sorted from blood, taken in a trial of the OX40 agonist ivuxolimab. The source is an adult with an advanced solid tumor such as melanoma, head and neck, liver or kidney cancer.

J is TRBJ2-7 and V is TRBV6-1, with TRBD1 matching 8 bases. Germline V gives CDR1 MNHNS, CDR2 SASEGT. The ends lost 1 base at V and 5 bases at J; junction bases unmatched: 10. CDR3 length equals 16 residues. CDR3 DNA sequence: TGTGCCAGCAGTGAAGGGGTCGGACAGGGTATTAACGAGCAGTACTTC. It encodes CASSEGVGQGINEQYF.

The V and J genes are TRBV10-3 and TRBJ2-7; TRBD2 might be the D (6 bases). V gave up 3 bases and J gave up 4 bases, with 7 bases separating them. CDR3 length: 12 residues. Germline V gene lookup returns CDR1 ENHRY and CDR2 SYGVKD. The CDR3 is CAISEGGYEQYF. The CDR3 region has the DNA TGTGCCATCAGTGAAGGAGGGTACGAGCAGTACTTC.

This clone was seen just once. The gene calls are TRBV6-1 and TRBJ2-7, with D tentatively TRBD1 (6 bases). CDR1 and CDR2 from the germline V gene are MNHNS and SASEGT. The V and J ends lost 7 bases and 0 bases respectively, with 13 bases between them. This CDR3 is 14 amino acids long. CDR3: CASTGTGPSYEQYF. CDR3 nucleotide sequence: TGTGCCAGCACGGGAACAGGGCCCTCCTACGAGCAGTACTTC.

The table lists this clone with a count of one. The CDR3 here is CASSGTGEGSYNEQFF. The CDR3 nucleotides are TGTGCCAGCAGTGGGACAGGGGAGGGCTCCTACAATGAGCAGTTCTTC. J is TRBJ2-1 and V is TRBV6-1; 9 nucleotides agree with TRBD1. The CDR3 consists of 16 residues. Germline trimming cut 4 bases from V and 0 bases from J; bases unmatched to any gene: 4. The germline CDR1 and CDR2 sequences are MNHNS and SASEGT.

This chain joins TRBV7-6 and TRBJ2-5; D is unclear. The V gene lost 5 bases and the J gene lost 5 bases, with 9 bases spanning the gap. CDR1 and CDR2 (germline): SGHVS, FNYEAQ. The length of the CDR3 is 12 residues. CDR3 in DNA: TGTGCCAGCAGCCCCCCCTCTGAGACCCAGTACTTC. Its protein product is CASSPPSETQYF.

The V and J genes are TRBV5-4 and TRBJ2-3; D might be TRBD1 or TRBD2, each matching 6 bases. Germline V CDR1 and CDR2: SGHNT, YYREEE (reference sequence). The V end lost 4 bases, the J end lost 5 bases, and 14 bases lay between the germline ends. This CDR3 contains 14 residues. The CDR3 DNA follows: TGTGCCAGCAGCGGAGGGGGGCCGGGAGATACGCAGTATTTT. As protein: CASSGGGPGDTQYF. Using reference TRBV5-4 and TRBJ2-3 for the parts outside the CDR3, the full variable domain is ETGVTQSPTHLIKTRGQQVTLRCSSQSGHNTVSWYQQALGQGPQFIFQYYREEENGRGNFPPRFSGLQFPNYSSELNVNALELDDSALYLCASSGGGPGDTQYFGPGTRLTVL.

The CDR3 DNA is TGTGCCAGTAGTATAGAAGGGACAGGTTATCAGCCCCAGCATTTT. Its protein is CASSIEGTGYQPQHF. The V call is TRBV19, the J call TRBJ1-5; 8 bases agree with TRBD1. The J segment lost 5 bases and the V segment lost 0 bases, leaving 3 bases of the junction unmatched. Germline V gene sequence: CDR1 LNHDA, CDR2 SQIVND (reference sequence). The CDR3 is 15 amino acids.

The chain uses TRBV10-2 and TRBJ2-7, with 9 bases aligning to TRBD1. Losses at the gene ends were 6 bases for V and 0 bases for J; bases not matched to a gene: 6. In germline, CDR1 is WSHSY, CDR2 SAAADI. This CDR3 spans 15 amino acids. The CDR3 nucleotides are TGCGCCAGCAGACAGGGGGCCAGTCCCTCCTACGAGCAGTACTTC. This sequence encodes CASRQGASPSYEQYF.

The chain couples TRBV18 to TRBJ2-5, with D possibly matching TRBD1 (6 bases). The CDR3 is 17 amino acids. V was shortened by 6 bases and J by 1 base, with 21 bases between the two germline ends. The germline V gene encodes CDR1 KGHSH and CDR2 LQKENI. The CDR3 loop reads CASSLPFHGTIQETQYF. Here the CDR3 DNA reads TGTGCCAGCTCGCTACCATTCCACGGGACAATCCAAGAGACCCAGTACTTC. The entire variable domain, with the rest obtained from reference TRBV18 and TRBJ2-5, is as follows: NAGVMQNPRHLVRRRGQEARLRCSPMKGHSHVYWYRQLPEEGLKFMVYLQKENIIDESGMPKERFSAEFPKEGPSILRIQQVVRGDSAAYFCASSLPFHGTIQETQYFGPGTRLLVL.